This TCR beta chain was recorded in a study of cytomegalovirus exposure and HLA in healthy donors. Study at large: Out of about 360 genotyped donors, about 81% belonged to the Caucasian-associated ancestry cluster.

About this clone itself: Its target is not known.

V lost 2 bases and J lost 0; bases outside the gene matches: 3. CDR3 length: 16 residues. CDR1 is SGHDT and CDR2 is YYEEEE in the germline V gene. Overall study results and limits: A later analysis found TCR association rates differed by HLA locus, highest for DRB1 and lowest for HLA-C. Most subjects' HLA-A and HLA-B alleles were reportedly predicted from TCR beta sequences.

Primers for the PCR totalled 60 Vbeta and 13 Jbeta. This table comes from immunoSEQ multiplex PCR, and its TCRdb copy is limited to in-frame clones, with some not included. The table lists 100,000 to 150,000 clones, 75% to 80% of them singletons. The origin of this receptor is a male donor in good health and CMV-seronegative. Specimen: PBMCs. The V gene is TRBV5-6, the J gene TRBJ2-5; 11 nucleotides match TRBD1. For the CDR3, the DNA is TGTGCCAGCAGCTTTTCGGGACAGGGGGACCAAGAGACCCAGTACTTC. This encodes CASSFSGQGDQETQYF.